This T cell receptor (beta chain) was obtained from a study of graft-versus-host responses after intestinal transplantation listed by TCRdb under 2021. Regarding the complete study: The transplants that recipients got were multivisceral, liver-intestinal, or isolated intestinal. All recipients received anti-thymocyte globulin induction followed by maintenance tacrolimus and steroids for about three years. After intestinal transplantation, graft-versus-host and host-versus-graft alloreactive T cell clones were followed in the graft, circulation and bone marrow using bulk TCR-beta CDR3 sequencing. Alloreactive clones were identified by sequencing pre-transplant mixed lymphocyte reaction products and comparing these products with unstimulated pre-transplant donor and recipient T cells. A cohort of fewer than 25 intestinal transplant recipients, including one retransplant, was enrolled, and 3 patients lacking pretransplant specimens were excluded. A peak of at least 4% donor T cells among recipient peripheral blood mononuclear cells was the definition used for donor T cell macrochimerism. Samples from a few later patients were sequenced in-house on an Illumina MiSeq with MiXCR processing rather than by the commercial service. Here is what the overall study found, with its caveats: Patients with donor T cell macrochimerism had high GvH to HvG T cell clonal ratios in their allografts. GvH clones were detected in recipient bone marrow, and some of these GvH clones were observed earlier in ileal mucosa or blood, consistent with an intestinal mucosal origin. The conclusions were limited by the relatively low number and heterogeneity of the intestinal transplant patients. Early after transplant, declines in HvG clones were associated with peak levels of circulating GvH clones.

Worth noting for this clone: What this receptor recognizes is not known. Per-nucleotide qualities are absent, and no much larger clonotype sits a single base away.

The library was obtained by the immunoSEQ multiplex PCR assay. Adaptive Biotechnologies carried out high-throughput TCR-beta CDR3 sequencing of genomic DNA for most patients. Under the source paper's analysis protocol: TCR sequencing data for 15 to 20 patients were retrieved from Adaptive's ImmunoSEQ software; three other patients were processed with MiXCR and VDJtools. Because the origin of CDR3 nucleotide sequences shared between donor and recipient could not be assigned, those sequences were removed. To count as alloreactive, a clone needed at least 2-fold expansion over unstimulated cells and a minimum CFSE-low frequency of 0.002% (template counts) or 0.001% (read counts). A clone was considered mappable if detected in the sequenced pre-transplant spleen, lymph node, or MLR CFSE-low populations of the donor or recipient. Cumulative frequency of alloreactive clones was calculated as a percentage of all sequences weighted by copy number. TCRdb re-hosts the immuneACCESS table, in-frame sequences only. Its copies lack some clones; in the studies checked, an unresolved V gene accounts for under half of them, and the cause for the rest is not known. D and trimming were read from the DNA, whereas the V and J calls and clone size are those reported in that table. The sample includes tens of thousands of clones, with 85% to 95% observed a single time. The ten largest clones represent 5% to 7% of the sample.

Blood samples were collected up to 4 times in the first month after transplant and then at least monthly when available. Trimming takes 0 bases from V and 6 bases from J, and the germline ends sit 9 bases apart. The CDR3 holds 14 amino acids from the cysteine to the phenylalanine. Solely the CDR3 DNA is kept, with 42 bases framed from the first base. CDR1 MNHEY and CDR2 SVGAGI were looked up in the germline V gene. This TCR was recovered from a human patient who received an intestinal transplant, so some T cells may come from the graft donor. The sequence links TRBV6-5 to TRBJ1-5; possibly the D gene is TRBD1, per 5 matching bases. Sequences were derived from PBMCs, sampled around 820 days after a first intestinal transplant, on the day of a second. In nucleotide form, the sequence is TGTGCCAGCAGTTACTCGGGGGGATTTCAGCCCCAGCATTTT. Translation gives CASSYSGGFQPQHF.